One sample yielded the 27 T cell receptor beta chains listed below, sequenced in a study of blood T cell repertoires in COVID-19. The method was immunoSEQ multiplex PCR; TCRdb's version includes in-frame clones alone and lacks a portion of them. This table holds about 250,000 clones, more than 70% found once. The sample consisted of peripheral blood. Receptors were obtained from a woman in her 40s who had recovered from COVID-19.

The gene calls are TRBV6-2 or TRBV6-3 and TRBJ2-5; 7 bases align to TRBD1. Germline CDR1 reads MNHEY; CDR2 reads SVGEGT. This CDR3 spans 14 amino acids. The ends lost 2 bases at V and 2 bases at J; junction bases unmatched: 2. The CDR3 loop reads CASSYRTGQETQYF. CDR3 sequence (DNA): TGTGCCAGCAGTTACCGGACAGGTCAAGAGACCCAGTACTTC.

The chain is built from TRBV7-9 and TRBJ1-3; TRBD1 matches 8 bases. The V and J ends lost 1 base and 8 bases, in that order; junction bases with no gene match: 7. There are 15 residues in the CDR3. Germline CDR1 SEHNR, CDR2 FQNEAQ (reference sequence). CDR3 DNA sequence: TGTGCCAGCAGCTTAGAGGGAGGACAGGGAGACACCATATATTTT. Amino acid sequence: CASSLEGGQGDTIYF.

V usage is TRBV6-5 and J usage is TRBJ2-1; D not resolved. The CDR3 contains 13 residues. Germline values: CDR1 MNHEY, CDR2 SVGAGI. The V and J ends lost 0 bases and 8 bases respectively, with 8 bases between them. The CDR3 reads CASSYSREDEQFF. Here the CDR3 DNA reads TGTGCCAGCAGTTACTCGAGAGAGGATGAGCAGTTCTTC.

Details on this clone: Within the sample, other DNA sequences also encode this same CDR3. The CDR3 is CASSLGQNTGELFF. The CDR3, as DNA: TGCGCCAGCAGCTTGGGACAAAACACCGGGGAGCTGTTTTTT. V usage is TRBV5-1 and J usage is TRBJ2-2; D gene ambiguous. The length of the CDR3 is 14 residues. V lost 0 bases to trimming and J lost 2 bases, with 5 bases between them. The germline CDR1 and CDR2 sequences are SGHRS and YFSETQ.

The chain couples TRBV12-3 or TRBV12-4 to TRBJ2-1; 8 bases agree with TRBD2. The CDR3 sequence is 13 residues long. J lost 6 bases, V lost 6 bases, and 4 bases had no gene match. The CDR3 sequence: CASSRLAGNEQFF. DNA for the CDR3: TGTGCCAGCAGCCGGCTAGCGGGCAATGAGCAGTTCTTC.

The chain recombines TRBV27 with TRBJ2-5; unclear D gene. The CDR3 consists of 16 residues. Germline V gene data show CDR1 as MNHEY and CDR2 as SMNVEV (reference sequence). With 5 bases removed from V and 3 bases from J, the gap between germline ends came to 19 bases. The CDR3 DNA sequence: TGTGCCAGCAGTCCGTTTCGTTGGGCGAGTGAAGAGACCCAGTACTTC. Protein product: CASSPFRWASEETQYF.

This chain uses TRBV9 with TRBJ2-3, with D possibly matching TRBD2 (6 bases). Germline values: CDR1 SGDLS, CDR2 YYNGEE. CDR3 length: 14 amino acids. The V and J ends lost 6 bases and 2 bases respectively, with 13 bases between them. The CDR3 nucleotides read TGTGCCAGCACCTGGGGAGGCCCCACAGATACGCAGTATTTT. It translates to CASTWGGPTDTQYF.

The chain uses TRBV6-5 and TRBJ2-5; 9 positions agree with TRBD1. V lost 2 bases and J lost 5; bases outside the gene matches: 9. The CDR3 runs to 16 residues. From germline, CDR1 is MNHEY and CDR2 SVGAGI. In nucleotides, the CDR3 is TGTGCCAGCAGTTACGCCGCACAGGGGGCGGGGGAGACCCAGTACTTC. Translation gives CASSYAAQGAGETQYF.

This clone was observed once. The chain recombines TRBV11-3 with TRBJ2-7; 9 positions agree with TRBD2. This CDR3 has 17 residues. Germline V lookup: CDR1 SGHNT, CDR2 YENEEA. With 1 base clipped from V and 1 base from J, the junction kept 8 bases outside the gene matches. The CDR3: CASSLGPPAGGSYEQYV. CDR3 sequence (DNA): TGTGCCAGCAGCTTAGGTCCCCCCGCGGGGGGGTCCTACGAGCAGTACGTC.

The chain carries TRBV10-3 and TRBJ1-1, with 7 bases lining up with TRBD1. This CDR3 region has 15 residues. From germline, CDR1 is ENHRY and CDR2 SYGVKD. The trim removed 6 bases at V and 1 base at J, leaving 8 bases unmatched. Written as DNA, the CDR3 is TGTGCCATCAGGGACCCCGGGACAGAGAACACTGAAGCTTTCTTT. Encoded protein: CAIRDPGTENTEAFF.

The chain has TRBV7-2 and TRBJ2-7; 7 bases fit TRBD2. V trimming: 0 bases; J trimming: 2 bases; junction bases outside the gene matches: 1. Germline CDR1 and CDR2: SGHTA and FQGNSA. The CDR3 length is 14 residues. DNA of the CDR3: TGTGCCAGCAGCTTAGCGGGAGGGACCTACGAGCAGTACTTC. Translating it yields CASSLAGGTYEQYF. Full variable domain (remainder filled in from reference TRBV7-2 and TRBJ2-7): GAGVSQSPSNKVTEKGKDVELRCDPISGHTALYWYRQSLGQGLEFLIYFQGNSAPDKSGLPSDRFSAERTGGSVSTLTIQRTQQEDSAVYLCASSLAGGTYEQYFGPGTRLTVT.

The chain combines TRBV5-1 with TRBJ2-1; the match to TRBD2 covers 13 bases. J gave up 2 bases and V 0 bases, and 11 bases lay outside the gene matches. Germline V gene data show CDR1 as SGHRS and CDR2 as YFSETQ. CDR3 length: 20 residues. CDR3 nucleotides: TGCGCCAGCAGCTTGGGGCCCCCACTAGCGGGAGGGAACACCTACAATGAGCAGTTCTTC. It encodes CASSLGPPLAGGNTYNEQFF.

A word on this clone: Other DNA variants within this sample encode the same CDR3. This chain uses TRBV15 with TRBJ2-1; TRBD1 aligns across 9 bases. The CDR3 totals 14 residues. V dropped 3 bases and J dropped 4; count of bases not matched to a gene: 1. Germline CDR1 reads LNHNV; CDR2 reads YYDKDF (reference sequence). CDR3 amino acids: CATSRDRGYNEQFF. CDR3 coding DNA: TGTGCCACCAGCAGGGACAGGGGATACAATGAGCAGTTCTTC.

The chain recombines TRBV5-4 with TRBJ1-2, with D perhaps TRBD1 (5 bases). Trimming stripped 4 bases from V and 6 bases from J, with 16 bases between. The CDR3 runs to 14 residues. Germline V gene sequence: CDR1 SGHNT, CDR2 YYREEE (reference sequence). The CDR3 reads CASSLDSVGHGYTF. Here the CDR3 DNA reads TGTGCCAGCAGCCTCGACAGCGTGGGGCATGGCTACACCTTC. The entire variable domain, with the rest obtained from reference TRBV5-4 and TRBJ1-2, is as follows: ETGVTQSPTHLIKTRGQQVTLRCSSQSGHNTVSWYQQALGQGPQFIFQYYREEENGRGNFPPRFSGLQFPNYSSELNVNALELDDSALYLCASSLDSVGHGYTFGSGTRLTVV.

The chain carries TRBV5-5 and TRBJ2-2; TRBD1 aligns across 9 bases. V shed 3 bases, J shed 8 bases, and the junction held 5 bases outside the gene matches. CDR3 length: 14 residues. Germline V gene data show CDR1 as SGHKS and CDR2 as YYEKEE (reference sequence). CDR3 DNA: TGTGCCAGCAGCTGGGGACAGGGCGGAGGGGAGCTGTTTTTT. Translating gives CASSWGQGGGELFF.

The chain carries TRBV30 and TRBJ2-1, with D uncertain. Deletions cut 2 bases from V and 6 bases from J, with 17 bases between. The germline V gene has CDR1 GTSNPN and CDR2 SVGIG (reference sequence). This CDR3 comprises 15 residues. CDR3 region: CAWSRVRGPVNEQFF. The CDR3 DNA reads TGTGCCTGGAGTCGAGTTCGCGGCCCGGTCAATGAGCAGTTCTTC.

CDR3 bases: TGTGCCAGCTGCCCCACAGGGGGACAAAATGAAAAACTGTTTTTT. This gives the protein CASCPTGGQNEKLFF. The V call is TRBV18, the J call TRBJ1-4; 8 bases agree with TRBD1. Germline V gene data show CDR1 as KGHSH and CDR2 as LQKENI. The V and J ends lost 7 bases and 5 bases, in that order; junction bases with no gene match: 9. This CDR3 region has 15 residues.

CDR3 region: CASSPRVRETQYF. DNA for the CDR3: TGTGCCAGCAGCCCCCGGGTACGGGAGACCCAGTACTTC. The V gene is TRBV7-2, the J gene TRBJ2-5; D gene unclear. The CDR3 totals 13 residues. In germline, CDR1 is SGHTA, CDR2 FQGNSA. The ends were cut back, 5 bases at V and 5 bases at J, with 12 bases in the middle.

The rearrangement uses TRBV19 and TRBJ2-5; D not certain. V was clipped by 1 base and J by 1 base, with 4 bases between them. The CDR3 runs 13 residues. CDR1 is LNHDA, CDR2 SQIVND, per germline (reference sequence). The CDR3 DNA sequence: TGTGCCAGTAGTATAGCCGGCCAAGAGACCCAGTACTTC. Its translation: CASSIAGQETQYF.

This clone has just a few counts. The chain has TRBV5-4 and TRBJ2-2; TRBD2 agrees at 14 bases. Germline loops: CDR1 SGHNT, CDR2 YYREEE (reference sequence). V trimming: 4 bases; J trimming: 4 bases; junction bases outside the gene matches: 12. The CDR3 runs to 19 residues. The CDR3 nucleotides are TGTGCCAGCAGCCCAGGGGGACTAGCGGGGGCCCTTGGCACCGGGGAGCTGTTTTTT. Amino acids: CASSPGGLAGALGTGELFF.

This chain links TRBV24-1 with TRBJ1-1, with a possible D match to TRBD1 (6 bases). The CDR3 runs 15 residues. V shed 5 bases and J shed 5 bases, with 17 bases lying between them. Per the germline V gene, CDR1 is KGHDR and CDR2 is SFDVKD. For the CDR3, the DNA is TGTGCCACCAGTGGGGGGGGCAGGACGGGGACTGAAGCTTTCTTT. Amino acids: CATSGGGRTGTEAFF.

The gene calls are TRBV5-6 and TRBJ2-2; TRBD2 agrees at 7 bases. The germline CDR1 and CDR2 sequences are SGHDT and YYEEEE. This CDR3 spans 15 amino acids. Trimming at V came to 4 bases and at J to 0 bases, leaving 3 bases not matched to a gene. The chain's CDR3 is CASSQAGPNTGELFF. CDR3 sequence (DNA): TGTGCCAGCAGCCAAGCGGGACCGAACACCGGGGAGCTGTTTTTT.

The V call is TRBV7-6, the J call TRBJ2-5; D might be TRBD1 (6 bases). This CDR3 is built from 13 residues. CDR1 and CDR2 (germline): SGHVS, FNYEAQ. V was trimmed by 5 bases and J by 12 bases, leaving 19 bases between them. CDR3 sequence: CASSAGTGREEYF. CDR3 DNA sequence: TGTGCCAGCAGCGCCGGAACAGGGAGAGAGGAGTACTTC.

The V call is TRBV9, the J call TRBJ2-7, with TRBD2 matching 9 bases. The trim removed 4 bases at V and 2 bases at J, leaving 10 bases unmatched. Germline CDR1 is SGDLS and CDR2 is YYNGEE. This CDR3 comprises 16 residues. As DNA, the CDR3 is TGTGCCAGCAGCCCCGGGACTAGCCGGCCCCCCTACGAGCAGTACTTC. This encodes CASSPGTSRPPYEQYF.

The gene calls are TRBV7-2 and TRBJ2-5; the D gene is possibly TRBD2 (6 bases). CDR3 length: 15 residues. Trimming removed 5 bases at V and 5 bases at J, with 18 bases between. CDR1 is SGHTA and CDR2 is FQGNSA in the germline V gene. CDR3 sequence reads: CASSPRGSGGETQYF. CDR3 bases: TGTGCCAGCAGCCCCCGGGGTAGCGGCGGCGAGACCCAGTACTTC.

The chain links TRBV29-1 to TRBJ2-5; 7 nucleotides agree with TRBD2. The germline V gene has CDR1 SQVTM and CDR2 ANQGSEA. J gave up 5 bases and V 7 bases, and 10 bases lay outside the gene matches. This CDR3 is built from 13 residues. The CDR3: CSANRLAYETQYF. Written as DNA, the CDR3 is TGCAGCGCAAACAGACTAGCTTACGAGACCCAGTACTTC.

CDR3: CASSARTETGELFF. The CDR3 DNA is TGTGCCAGCAGCGCCCGGACAGAGACCGGGGAGCTGTTTTTT. The chain carries TRBV9 and TRBJ2-2; D perhaps matches TRBD1 (6 bases). Germline CDR1 and CDR2: SGDLS and YYNGEE. This CDR3 has 14 amino acids. V lost 3 bases and J lost 5, with 11 bases in between.